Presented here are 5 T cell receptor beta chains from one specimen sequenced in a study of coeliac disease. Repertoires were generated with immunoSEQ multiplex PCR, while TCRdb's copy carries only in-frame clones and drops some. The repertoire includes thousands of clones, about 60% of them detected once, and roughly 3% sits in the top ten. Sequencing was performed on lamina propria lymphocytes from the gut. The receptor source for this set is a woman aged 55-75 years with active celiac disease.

The CDR3 DNA reads TGTGCCAGCAGCTTGGATTTAGGGGGGGTCGAGGATACGCAGTATTTT. Its protein product is CASSLDLGGVEDTQYF. The V gene is TRBV5-4, the J gene TRBJ2-3; a possible D gene is TRBD2 (7 bases). The CDR3 loop spans 16 amino acids. The V gene lost 0 bases and the J gene lost 6 bases, with 17 bases spanning the gap. Germline-derived CDR1 and CDR2 are SGHNT and YYREEE (reference sequence).

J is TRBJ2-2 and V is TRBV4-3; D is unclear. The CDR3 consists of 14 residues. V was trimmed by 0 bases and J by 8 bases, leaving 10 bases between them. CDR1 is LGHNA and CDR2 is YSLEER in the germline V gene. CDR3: CASSQESGPGELFF. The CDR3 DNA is TGCGCCAGCAGCCAAGAATCAGGCCCAGGGGAGCTGTTTTTT.

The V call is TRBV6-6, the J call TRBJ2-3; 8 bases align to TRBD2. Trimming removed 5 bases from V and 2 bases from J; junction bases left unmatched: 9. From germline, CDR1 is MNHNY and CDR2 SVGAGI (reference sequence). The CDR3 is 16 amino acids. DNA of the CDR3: TGTGCCAGCAGTAGTCCCGGGGGGGCCAACACAGATACGCAGTATTTT. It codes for CASSSPGGANTDTQYF.

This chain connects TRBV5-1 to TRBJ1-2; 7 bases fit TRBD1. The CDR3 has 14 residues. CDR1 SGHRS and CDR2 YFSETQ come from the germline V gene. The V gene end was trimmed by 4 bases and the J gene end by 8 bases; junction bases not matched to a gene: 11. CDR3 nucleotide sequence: TGCGCCAGCAGCCTGGAGGGGACAGCAGGCGGCTACACCTTC. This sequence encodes CASSLEGTAGGYTF.

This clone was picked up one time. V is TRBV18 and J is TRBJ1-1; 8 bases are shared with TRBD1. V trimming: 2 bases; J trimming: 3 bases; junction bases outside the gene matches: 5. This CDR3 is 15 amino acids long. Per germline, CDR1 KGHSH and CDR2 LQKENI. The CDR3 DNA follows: TGTGCCAGCTCACCAGGACAGGGTTTGGACACTGAAGCTTTCTTT. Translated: CASSPGQGLDTEAFF.